The source of this T cell receptor (beta chain) is a study of blood T cell repertoires in COVID-19. Study background: The analysed material was cDNA or gDNA that came from T cells, B-cell-depleted T cells, or PBMCs.

Source study methods: Using reference gene primer amplification, nucleated cell counts were estimated. The repertoire was sequenced with immunoSEQ multiplex PCR; TCRdb's copy has only in-frame clones and lacks some. For V, J and clone size, that table is used; D and trimming come from the DNA. The repertoire holds 310,000 or so clones, with 85% to 90% as singletons. Participants were aged 18 to 89 years, lived in 24 US areas, and enrolled virtually. Cohort allocation depended upon clinical history that participants reported. The CDR3 runs 15 residues. The germline gives CDR1 SNHLY, CDR2 FYNNEI. The trim removed 6 bases at V and 4 bases at J, leaving 9 bases unmatched.

The chain is built from TRBV2 and TRBJ1-2; 9 positions agree with TRBD1. The TCR comes from a woman aged 18-30 years who had recovered from COVID-19. The sample taken for sequencing was PBMCs or T cells enriched from blood (not recorded which). The CDR3 coding sequence is TGTGCCAGCAGGGCCGGGACAGGGATGCTCTATGGCTACACCTTC. It yields the protein CASRAGTGMLYGYTF. Complete variable domain (other parts from reference TRBV2 and TRBJ1-2): EPEVTQTPSHQVTQMGQEVILRCVPISNHLYFYWYRQILGQKVEFLVSFYNNEISEKSEIFDDQFSVERPDGSNFTLKIRSTKLEDSAMYFCASRAGTGMLYGYTFGSGTRLTVV.